This T cell receptor beta chain was recorded in a study of Ad26.COV2.S vaccination and SARS-CoV-2 variants (dated by TCRdb to the early 2020s). Study-wide context: Vaccine-arm donors were drawn from COV1001, a multicentre, randomized, double-blind, placebo-controlled phase I-IIa trial of Ad26.COV2.S in healthy adults. Ad26.COV2.S was administered intramuscularly at a dose of 5x10^10 or 1x10^11 viral particles, either as one shot or as two shots given 56 days apart. TCRbeta repertoire sequencing served as the tool for gauging how specific and how broad the SARS-CoV-2-reactive T cell receptors were following Ad26.COV2.S vaccination. A total of some 30 samples were included in the TCR-sequenced set, comprising around 19 Ad26.COV2.S vaccine recipients, 5 placebo recipients and 8 SARS-CoV-2 convalescent individuals. Trial participants were randomized into five groups of five, in which low-dose or high-dose Ad26.COV2.S was given once or twice, or placebo was given on both occasions. Investigators remained blinded to trial group allocation during experiments and outcome assessment.

From the cysteine up to the phenylalanine, the CDR3 has a length of 16 residues. Kept here is only the CDR3 DNA, which spans 48 bases and is read in frame from base 1. Relative to germline, V is 1 base shorter and J is 5 bases shorter, with 16 bases between their ends. CDR1 SGHDT and CDR2 YYEEEE were looked up in the germline V gene. The immunoSEQ Assay was used to sequence TCRbeta CDR3 regions. After extraction, genomic DNA underwent amplification by bias-controlled multiplex PCR, followed by high-throughput sequencing. As for how the authors treated the data: Collapsing and filtering of sequences were performed to quantify the absolute abundance of each unique TCRbeta CDR3 region. T cell fraction was estimated by normalizing TCRbeta template counts to usable DNA, with usable DNA measured through amplification of reference genes found in all nucleated cells. Repertoire TCRs were annotated as SARS-CoV-2-specific when V gene, CDR3 amino acid sequence and J gene were exactly matched to a known reactive TCR set. The reference SARS-CoV-2 TCR set was derived from MIRA and filtered for enrichment in COVID-19-positive ImmuneCODE repertoires, a step that removed public or cross-reactive TCRs. Drawing on the MIRA antigens, annotated TCRs were analysed further at the level of specific ORF or position within ORF. Breadth was defined as the number of annotated unique rearrangements divided by the total number of unique productive rearrangements, and depth was defined as the summed frequency of the annotated unique rearrangements. TCR breadth was compared between groups using two-sided Wilcoxon rank-sum tests. TCRdb re-hosts the immuneACCESS table, in-frame sequences only. Its copies lack some clones; in the studies checked, an unresolved V gene accounts for under half of them, and the cause for the rest is not known. The V and J calls and clone size are taken from that table; D and trimming were inferred from the DNA. The sample contains roughly 450,000 clones, about nine tenths of them found a single time. In total, the top ten clones hold 12% of the sample.

Results and caveats for the whole study, not just this receptor: The study lacked the statistical power to compare responses across vaccine doses or regimens. Substantial breadth of spike-specific CD8+ and CD4+ T cell responses was reported after vaccination. The authors noted that the TCR breadth and depth analyses may have underestimated total T cell responses. Compared with placebo recipients, Ad26.COV2.S recipients showed higher spike-specific TCR breadth (P = 0.0014). Non-spike TCR breadth was comparable between vaccine and placebo recipients, consistent with the vaccine containing only spike.

The meaning of the sample's treatment or condition label: around 19 received Ad26.COV2.S at low or high dose, single or two shots; several received placebo; per-sample allocation not given. Repertoires of vaccine and placebo recipients were sequenced from samples collected on day 63 after the first injection. Between 29 July and 7 August 2020, Cohort 1b enrolled some 25 adults aged 18-55 years at one site in Boston, USA. Ad26.COV2.S consisted of a replication-incompetent adenovirus type 26 vector by which a prefusion-stabilized SARS-CoV-2 spike protein from the original Wuhan strain was expressed. A remark on this clone: Its target antigen remains unknown. No base quality information exists; no much larger clone differs at one position.

Recombination joined TRBV5-6 with TRBJ2-1, and possibly TRBD1, on 7 matching bases. This TCR was recovered from a person aged 18 to 65 who received the Ad26.COV2.S COVID-19 vaccine or a placebo. Sample: peripheral blood, taken in a trial of Ad26.COV2.S vaccine versus placebo. CDR3 region: CASSLKAGGNNNEQFF. In nucleotide form, the sequence is TGTGCCAGCAGCTTGAAGGCAGGGGGGAACAACAATGAGCAGTTCTTC.